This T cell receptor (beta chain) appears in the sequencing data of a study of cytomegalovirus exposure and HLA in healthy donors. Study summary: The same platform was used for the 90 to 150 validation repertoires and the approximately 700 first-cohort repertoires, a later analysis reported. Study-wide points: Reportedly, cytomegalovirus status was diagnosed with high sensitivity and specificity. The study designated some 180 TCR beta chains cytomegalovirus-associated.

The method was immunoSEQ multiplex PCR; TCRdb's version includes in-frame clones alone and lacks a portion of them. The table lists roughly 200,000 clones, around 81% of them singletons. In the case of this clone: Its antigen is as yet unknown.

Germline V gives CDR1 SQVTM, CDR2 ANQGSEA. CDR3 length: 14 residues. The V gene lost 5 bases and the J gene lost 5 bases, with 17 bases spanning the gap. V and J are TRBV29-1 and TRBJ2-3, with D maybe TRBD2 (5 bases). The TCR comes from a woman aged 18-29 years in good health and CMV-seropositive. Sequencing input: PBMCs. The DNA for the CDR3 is TGCAGCGTTCCGAGGGCAGGAGGCGGAGATACGCAGTATTTT. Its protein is CSVPRAGGGDTQYF.